The 31 T cell receptor beta chains below come from one sample, sequenced in a study of blood T cell repertoires in COVID-19. The protocol was immunoSEQ multiplex PCR, while the TCRdb copy is restricted to in-frame clones and leaves out a portion. The data contain about 300,000 clones, approximately 90% of them singletons. Sequencing input: peripheral blood. These receptor sequences come from a man aged 35-49 years with acute or convalescent COVID-19.

CDR3 in amino acids: CASSLKTPDMNTEAFF. The CDR3 region has the DNA TGCGCCAGCAGCTTGAAGACCCCCGACATGAACACTGAAGCTTTCTTT. This sequence joins TRBV5-1 and TRBJ1-1; D is uncertain. CDR3 length: 16 amino acids. V gave up 1 base and J gave up 0 bases, with 13 bases separating them. Looked up from germline, CDR1 is SGHRS and CDR2 is YFSETQ.

The chain combines TRBV28 with TRBJ1-6; TRBD1 might be the D (5 bases). Trimming stripped 7 bases from V and 5 bases from J, with 12 bases between. The CDR3 contains 14 residues. Per germline, CDR1 MDHEN and CDR2 SYDVKM. This CDR3 reads CASTVGGDNSPLHF. DNA for the CDR3: TGTGCCAGCACCGTGGGGGGGGATAATTCACCCCTCCACTTT.

The V and J genes are TRBV14 and TRBJ2-7; D is perhaps TRBD2 (5 bases). V gave up 3 bases and J gave up 6 bases, with 9 bases separating them. CDR1 is SGHDN, CDR2 FVKESK, per germline. This CDR3 contains 12 residues. The CDR3 nucleotides are TGTGCCAGCAGCCACCGGGGTGGCGAGCAGTACTTC. Translated: CASSHRGGEQYF.

The CDR3 sequence: CASSLTEGPNYGYTF. The CDR3 coding sequence is TGTGCCAGCAGTTTAACGGAGGGTCCTAACTATGGCTACACCTTC. This chain joins TRBV3-1 (or the pseudogene TRBV3-2) and TRBJ1-2; D remains ambiguous. Germline CDR1 LGHDT, CDR2 YNNKEL (reference sequence). CDR3 length: 15 amino acids. V was trimmed by 6 bases and J by 0 bases, leaving 14 bases between them.

This chain links TRBV5-4 with TRBJ1-2, with 10 bases matching TRBD1. The CDR3 runs to 13 residues. V lost 3 bases, J lost 8 bases, and 4 bases stayed unmatched. The germline CDR1 and CDR2 sequences are SGHNT and YYREEE (reference sequence). As DNA, the CDR3 is TGTGCCAGCAGCTCCCGGGACAGGGGAGGCTACACCTTC. It translates to CASSSRDRGGYTF.

The chain links TRBV13 to TRBJ2-4; no reliable D call. Germline CDR1 PRHDT, CDR2 FYEKMQ (reference sequence). The V gene lost 2 bases and the J gene lost 8 bases, with 10 bases spanning the gap. The CDR3 contains 13 residues. CDR3 region: CASSLTVEDIQYF. For the CDR3, the DNA is TGTGCCAGCAGCTTAACGGTTGAGGACATTCAGTACTTC.

The genes are TRBV18 and TRBJ2-2, with D possibly TRBD1 on 6 matching bases. CDR3 length: 14 residues. Germline values: CDR1 KGHSH, CDR2 LQKENI. V was pared by 8 bases and J by 2 bases, with 12 bases between. CDR3 sequence: CASNVDRNTGELFF. The CDR3 coding sequence is TGTGCCAGCAACGTGGACAGAAACACCGGGGAGCTGTTTTTT.

Only one count was recorded for this clone. V and J are TRBV12-3 or TRBV12-4 and TRBJ1-1; weak D call: TRBD1 (5 bases). The germline V and J ends were trimmed by 2 bases and 11 bases, with 12 bases remaining between them. CDR3 size: 12 residues. The CDR3 spells CASSLIRVLAFF. The CDR3 nucleotides read TGTGCCAGCAGTTTAATCAGGGTTTTGGCTTTCTTT.

V usage is TRBV12-3 or TRBV12-4 and J usage is TRBJ1-1, with 10 positions matching TRBD1. The CDR3 loop spans 12 amino acids. V trimming: 4 bases; J trimming: 11 bases; junction bases outside the gene matches: 4. The CDR3 DNA reads as TGTGCCAGCAGTTCGACAGGGGGCCAGGCTTTCTTT. The encoded protein is CASSSTGGQAFF.

The chain links TRBV19 to TRBJ1-4; 7 bases agree with TRBD1. The CDR3 length is 17 residues. Germline V CDR1 and CDR2: LNHDA, SQIVND (reference sequence). V lost 7 bases, J lost 0 bases, and 11 bases stayed unmatched. The CDR3: CASNNPRGFATNEKLFF. Here the CDR3 DNA reads TGTGCCAGTAATAATCCCAGGGGGTTTGCAACTAATGAAAAACTGTTTTTT.

The chain joins TRBV5-4 to TRBJ2-2; 11 bases line up with TRBD2. CDR1 is SGHNT, CDR2 YYREEE, per germline (reference sequence). V gave up 4 bases and J gave up 9 bases; unmatched junction bases: 5. CDR3 length equals 14 residues. The CDR3 region is CASSPGTSGRELFF. CDR3 nucleotides: TGTGCCAGCAGCCCCGGGACTAGCGGTCGGGAGCTGTTTTTT.

This clone was seen once. J is TRBJ2-2 and V is TRBV6-6; D unclear. V lost 0 bases and J lost 4, with 9 bases in between. Germline V gene sequence: CDR1 MNHNY, CDR2 SVGAGI (reference sequence). There are 15 residues in the CDR3. CDR3 amino acids: CASSYSNYGTGELFF. The CDR3 nucleotides read TGTGCCAGCAGTTACTCGAATTACGGCACCGGGGAGCTGTTTTTT.

This chain joins TRBV6-5 and TRBJ1-1, with 9 bases aligning to TRBD1. This CDR3 region has 15 residues. Losses at the gene ends were 5 bases for V and 4 bases for J; bases not matched to a gene: 8. Germline CDR1 reads MNHEY; CDR2 reads SVGAGI. The CDR3 is CASSKQGAWGTEAFF. In DNA, the CDR3 is TGTGCCAGCAGTAAACAGGGGGCTTGGGGCACTGAAGCTTTCTTT.

The CDR3: CASSKTGTDYGYTF. The CDR3 DNA reads as TGTGCCAGCAGTAAGACAGGGACGGACTATGGCTACACCTTC. The chain uses TRBV2 and TRBJ1-2; TRBD1 agrees at 7 bases. Germline lookup yields CDR1 SNHLY and CDR2 FYNNEI. The CDR3 sequence is 14 residues long. With V trimmed by 5 bases and J by 3 bases, 6 bases remained unmatched.

This chain uses TRBV19 with TRBJ2-7; no firm D call. The CDR3 consists of 13 residues. The germline V gene has CDR1 LNHDA and CDR2 SQIVND (reference sequence). V was cut by 3 bases and J by 3 bases, with 9 bases left in between. In DNA form, the CDR3 reads TGTGCCAGTAGTATCACAGTAAACTACGAGCAGTACTTC. Translated: CASSITVNYEQYF.

This chain connects TRBV3-1 (or the pseudogene TRBV3-2) to TRBJ1-6, with TRBD1 identical over 7 bases. The length of the CDR3 is 16 residues. With V trimmed by 4 bases and J by 9 bases, 12 bases remained unmatched. The germline V gene has CDR1 LGHDT and CDR2 YNNKEL (reference sequence). The CDR3 protein is CASSPTRDSHRSPLHF. The CDR3 DNA reads as TGTGCCAGCAGCCCGACCCGGGACAGTCATCGTTCACCCCTCCACTTT.

This clone was counted once. The chain uses TRBV10-3 and TRBJ1-1; D is unclear. The CDR3 extends over 13 amino acids. Germline CDR1 reads ENHRY; CDR2 reads SYGVKD. The V end was cut by 10 bases, the J end by 4 bases, with 16 bases between. CDR3 protein: CATETKVGTEAFF. The CDR3 nucleotides are TGTGCCACAGAGACTAAGGTGGGCACTGAAGCTTTCTTT.

The chain is built from TRBV9 and TRBJ1-2, with 9 nucleotides matching TRBD1. Trimming cost V 4 bases and J 6 bases; bases outside gene matches: 7. The CDR3 contains 14 residues. Germline V gene sequence: CDR1 SGDLS, CDR2 YYNGEE. The CDR3 nucleotides are TGTGCCAGCAGCATTCCCGGGACAGGGAATGGCTACACCTTC. This codes for CASSIPGTGNGYTF.

V gene TRBV13 combines with J gene TRBJ1-6; D unresolved. The CDR3 has 13 amino acids. V was trimmed by 2 bases and J by 7 bases, leaving 6 bases between them. Germline loops: CDR1 PRHDT, CDR2 FYEKMQ (reference sequence). For the CDR3, the DNA is TGTGCCAGCAGCTTATTGCAGAATTCACCCCTCCACTTT. It encodes CASSLLQNSPLHF.

This chain connects TRBV9 to TRBJ2-7; D is possibly TRBD2 (5 bases). The CDR3 is 16 residues long. Trimming stripped 0 bases from V and 0 bases from J, with 13 bases between. CDR1 is SGDLS, CDR2 YYNGEE, per germline. The CDR3 protein is CASSVVIRGDSYEQYF. The CDR3 nucleotides are TGTGCCAGCAGCGTAGTAATTCGGGGTGACTCCTACGAGCAGTACTTC.

This chain joins TRBV5-4 and TRBJ2-1; TRBD2 aligns across 9 bases. V was pared by 0 bases and J by 4 bases, with 5 bases of the junction left unmatched. The CDR3 has 16 amino acids. Germline lookup yields CDR1 SGHNT and CDR2 YYREEE (reference sequence). The CDR3 coding sequence is TGTGCCAGCAGCTTGGGCGGGGGGGCGTCGTACAATGAGCAGTTCTTC. This encodes CASSLGGGASYNEQFF.

This clone was counted a few times. This chain joins TRBV7-6 and TRBJ1-5; the D is unclear. V was trimmed by 5 bases and J by 1 base, leaving 9 bases between them. Germline V CDR1 and CDR2: SGHVS, FNYEAQ. The CDR3 extends over 14 amino acids. Here the CDR3 reads CASSLYRSNQPQHF. The CDR3 region has the DNA TGTGCCAGCAGCCTGTACAGAAGCAATCAGCCCCAGCATTTT.

This clone was counted only a few times. The chain employs TRBV24-1 and TRBJ1-2; D may be TRBD1 (5 bases). V gave up 5 bases and J gave up 7 bases, with 16 bases separating them. The CDR3 loop spans 14 amino acids. In germline, CDR1 is KGHDR, CDR2 SFDVKD. CDR3 loop: CATSVPTAGGGYTF. CDR3 DNA sequence: TGTGCCACCAGTGTCCCCACTGCGGGGGGTGGCTACACCTTC.

J is TRBJ1-3 and V is TRBV2, with a tentative D call TRBD1 (6 bases). V was cut by 9 bases and J by 0 bases, with 12 bases left in between. The CDR3 length is 14 residues. CDR1 SNHLY and CDR2 FYNNEI come from the germline V gene. Here the CDR3 reads CARSRDISGNTIYF. CDR3 DNA: TGTGCCAGATCGAGGGACATCTCTGGAAACACCATATATTTT.

The chain couples TRBV20-1 to TRBJ2-7, with 9 positions matching TRBD2. V lost 3 bases and J lost 2; bases outside the gene matches: 11. The germline gives CDR1 DFQATT, CDR2 SNEGSKA (reference sequence). CDR3 length: 16 residues. The CDR3 is CSASIQAGGLPYEQYF. For the CDR3, the DNA is TGCAGTGCTAGTATCCAAGCGGGGGGACTCCCCTACGAGCAGTACTTC.

The V gene is TRBV7-2, the J gene TRBJ2-2, with 7 nucleotides matching TRBD1. CDR1 and CDR2 from the germline V gene are SGHTA and FQGNSA. Unmatched junction bases numbered 4, after V lost 2 bases and J lost 1 base. The CDR3 is 16 amino acids. The CDR3 protein is CASSLMSGGNTGELFF. For the CDR3, the DNA is TGTGCCAGCAGCTTAATGTCAGGGGGGAACACCGGGGAGCTGTTTTTT.

The chain combines TRBV18 with TRBJ2-2, with 9 positions matching TRBD1. The germline V gene encodes CDR1 KGHSH and CDR2 LQKENI. This CDR3 is 16 amino acids long. J lost 2 bases, V lost 3 bases, and 4 bases had no gene match. CDR3 amino acids: CASSPTGGSNTGELFF. CDR3 bases: TGTGCCAGCTCACCTACAGGGGGCTCTAACACCGGGGAGCTGTTTTTT.

The gene calls are TRBV2 and TRBJ1-2; the D gene is possibly TRBD1 (5 bases). Trimming took 8 bases from V and 7 from J, leaving 23 bases between them. Germline lookup yields CDR1 SNHLY and CDR2 FYNNEI. The CDR3 runs to 15 residues. The CDR3 protein is CASGGLGGWATGYTF. CDR3 nucleotide sequence: TGTGCCAGCGGTGGACTGGGGGGGTGGGCGACTGGCTACACCTTC.

V is TRBV9 and J is TRBJ1-5; TRBD1 matches at 8 bases. Germline CDR1 and CDR2: SGDLS and YYNGEE. The J segment lost 8 bases and the V segment lost 3 bases, leaving 7 bases of the junction unmatched. This CDR3 is 14 amino acids long. The CDR3 DNA reads as TGTGCCAGCAGCGCCTTTACAGGGGGAGAGCCCCAGCATTTT. It codes for CASSAFTGGEPQHF.

The chain joins TRBV5-1 to TRBJ1-4, with D hard to call. Germline CDR1 is SGHRS and CDR2 is YFSETQ. The CDR3 extends over 14 amino acids. V was pared by 0 bases and J by 7 bases, with 10 bases between. The chain's CDR3 is CASSLDAGSEKLFF. CDR3 nucleotides: TGCGCCAGCAGCTTGGATGCGGGAAGTGAAAAACTGTTTTTT.

The gene calls are TRBV27 and TRBJ2-7; the D gene is possibly TRBD2 (7 bases). Germline V CDR1 and CDR2: MNHEY, SMNVEV (reference sequence). The V end lost 3 bases, the J end lost 2 bases, and 11 bases lay between the germline ends. This CDR3 has 14 residues. As DNA, the CDR3 is TGTGCCAGCAGTTTTGGGGGGGCGCCCTACGAGCAGTACTTC. It translates to CASSFGGAPYEQYF.